Following are 24 T cell receptor beta chains from one sample sequenced in a study of CXCR3-negative and CXCR3-positive naive CD8 T cells. Findings and limits, study-wide: More hydrophobic TRB CDR3s occurred in CXCR3-positive than in CXCR3-negative naive cells.

The TRB cDNA libraries were prepared by 5' RACE with UMI labels. TCRdb reprocessed the 5' RACE reads and reports one entry per CDR3 protein, with no DNA. In total, the table holds tens of thousands of distinct CDR3 sequences. Their recognized antigens are unknown. Sequencing was performed on naive CXCR3+ CD8+ T cells from blood. Subset defined: CD45RO-CCR7+CD27+CD95- naive CD8+ T cells expressing CXCR3 (TNR3+). The receptors originated from a human donor in good health. Some clones in this sample may be carry-over from other donors' samples.

This chain connects TRBV4-3 to TRBJ1-3. This CDR3 has 18 residues. CDR1 and CDR2 from the germline V gene are LGHNA and YSLEER. CDR3 region: CASSQGVREDSSGNTIYF.

V gene TRBV29-1 combines with J gene TRBJ1-1. Germline loops: CDR1 SQVTM, CDR2 ANQGSEA. This CDR3 has 13 residues. CDR3 amino acids: CSVEGFRNTEAFF. Supplemented by reference TRBV29-1 and TRBJ1-1, the full variable domain reads SAVISQKPSRDICQRGTSLTIQCQVDSQVTMMFWYRQQPGQSLTLIATANQGSEATYESGFVIDKFPISRPNLTFSTLTVSNMSPEDSSIYLCSVEGFRNTEAFFGQGTRLTVV.

The chain employs TRBV12-3 or TRBV12-4 and TRBJ2-7. The length of the CDR3 is 14 residues. CDR3 in amino acids: CASSLGGGPYEQYF.

The V call is TRBV29-1, the J call TRBJ2-7. Germline V gene data show CDR1 as SQVTM and CDR2 as ANQGSEA. CDR3 length equals 12 residues. The CDR3 here is CSVPVGAYEQYF.

The chain is built from TRBV7-6 and TRBJ2-1; checking the TCRdb D call of TRBD2 is not possible without DNA. The CDR3 length is 12 residues. Germline V gives CDR1 SGHVS, CDR2 FNYEAQ. The CDR3: CASRRLGSEQFF.

The chain employs TRBV28 and TRBJ2-5; no DNA is available, so the TRBD2 call from TCRdb remains unchecked. Germline V gene lookup returns CDR1 MDHEN and CDR2 SYDVKM. The CDR3 consists of 20 residues. The CDR3 loop reads CASSSTRQAPSGRQLRTQYF.

The genes are TRBV12-3 or TRBV12-4 and TRBJ2-7; TCRdb indicates TRBD1, and absent DNA this call remains unverified. CDR3 size: 14 residues. CDR3 loop: CASSPAGGGDEQYF.

The chain carries TRBV5-1 and TRBJ2-7; the D gene TCRdb calls, TRBD1, cannot be checked with no DNA. The CDR3 contains 15 residues. Germline V gene sequence: CDR1 SGHRS, CDR2 YFSETQ. CDR3 protein: CASSVEWGAPGEQYF.

The V and J genes are TRBV12-3 or TRBV12-4 and TRBJ2-2; without DNA, the TCRdb call of TRBD1 cannot be checked. This CDR3 region has 16 residues. The CDR3 spells CASSLATTGRLGELFF.

This chain connects TRBV7-9 to TRBJ1-6; TCRdb selects TRBD1, and the lack of DNA leaves this call unchecked. Germline loops: CDR1 SEHNR, CDR2 FQNEAQ (reference sequence). The CDR3 is 17 amino acids. This CDR3 is CASSRNRSSSYNSPLHF.

The chain combines TRBV27 with TRBJ2-7; the TCRdb D gene call, TRBD1, has no DNA to confirm it. This CDR3 is built from 15 residues. The germline V gene has CDR1 MNHEY and CDR2 SMNVEV (reference sequence). The CDR3 here is CASSFWTGATYEQYF.

The chain joins TRBV7-9 to TRBJ2-7; there is no DNA to check the TCRdb D call of TRBD1. This CDR3 is built from 13 residues. The germline gives CDR1 SEHNR, CDR2 FQNEAQ (reference sequence). The CDR3 region is CASSPSGRYEQYF.

V gene TRBV11-2 combines with J gene TRBJ2-2; with no DNA, the TCRdb D assignment of TRBD1 cannot be verified. This CDR3 is built from 18 residues. Per germline, CDR1 SGHAT and CDR2 FQNNGV. The CDR3 here is CASSLPKTGRARTGELFF. Based on the CDR3 plus reference TRBV11-2 and TRBJ2-2, the full variable domain is EAGVAQSPRYKIIEKRQSVAFWCNPISGHATLYWYQQILGQGPKLLIQFQNNGVVDDSQLPKDRFSAERLKGVDSTLKIQPAKLEDSAVYLCASSLPKTGRARTGELFFGEGSRLTVL.

The chain uses TRBV28 and TRBJ2-5; TCRdb selects TRBD1, and the lack of DNA leaves this call unchecked. The CDR3 is made up of 12 amino acids. Germline V lookup: CDR1 MDHEN, CDR2 SYDVKM. CDR3: CAAGHNQETQYF.

The chain links TRBV28 to TRBJ2-7; the TCRdb call, TRBD2, lacks DNA for checking. The germline V gene encodes CDR1 MDHEN and CDR2 SYDVKM. There are 13 residues in the CDR3. Here the CDR3 reads CASSFYTEDEQYF.

V is TRBV7-6 and J is TRBJ1-5. Germline V gene sequence: CDR1 SGHVS, CDR2 FNYEAQ. The CDR3 has 13 residues. CDR3 sequence reads: CASSLGLNQPQHF.

CDR3 loop: CASSLVAGGPINEQFF. The genes are TRBV6-2 or TRBV6-3 and TRBJ2-1; the TCRdb call, TRBD2, lacks DNA for checking. The CDR3 length is 16 residues. CDR1 MNHEY and CDR2 SVGEGT come from the germline V gene.

The chain employs TRBV10-3 and TRBJ2-7. Germline V gives CDR1 ENHRY, CDR2 SYGVKD. This CDR3 spans 13 amino acids. This CDR3 reads CATWTESRYEQYF.

V gene TRBV11-2 combines with J gene TRBJ2-7; TCRdb proposes TRBD1, but this gene call is untestable without DNA. The CDR3 totals 15 residues. Looked up from germline, CDR1 is SGHAT and CDR2 is FQNNGV. CDR3 amino acids: CASSTTGTAAYEQYF.

The chain combines TRBV5-1 with TRBJ2-7; TCRdb returns TRBD1, unconfirmable since there is no DNA. Germline lookup yields CDR1 SGHRS and CDR2 YFSETQ. The CDR3 totals 15 residues. CDR3 sequence: CASSLEPGKSREQYF.

The genes are TRBV5-4 and TRBJ2-1; with no DNA, the TCRdb D assignment of TRBD2 cannot be verified. The CDR3 runs to 18 residues. Germline assignment: CDR1 SGHNT and CDR2 YYREEE (reference sequence). CDR3 sequence: CASSLGAFGSGRGYEQFF.

The CDR3 spells CASSQGTGDTANYGYTF. This chain uses TRBV3-1 with TRBJ1-2; there is no DNA to check the TCRdb D call of TRBD1. The CDR3 contains 17 residues. CDR1 and CDR2 from the germline V gene are LGHDT and YNNKEL (reference sequence).

The J gene is TRBJ2-1, the V gene TRBV10-3. The CDR3 is 17 amino acids. The germline V gene has CDR1 ENHRY and CDR2 SYGVKD. The CDR3 spells CAISESTLIAVYNEQFF.

The chain is built from TRBV19 and TRBJ2-2. Germline lookup yields CDR1 LNHDA and CDR2 SQIVND (reference sequence). CDR3 length: 16 residues. The chain's CDR3 is CASISYPTVGTGELFF.